This T cell receptor beta chain is from a study of siplizumab effects on memory and regulatory T cells. General study findings and limits: Only a minority of proliferating CD4+ or CD8+ clones had an assignable naive or memory phenotype, with roughly 80-97% lacking one. Naive T cells seemed more diverse than memory cells; they also seemed major alloresponse contributors.

Comments on this clone: Its antigen is unknown.

Germline loops: CDR1 MNHEY, CDR2 SVGAGI. V shed 4 bases and J shed 7 bases, with 10 bases lying between them. This CDR3 has 13 amino acids. Libraries were prepared by immunoSEQ multiplex PCR; TCRdb keeps only in-frame clonotypes and omits some of them. The sample yields under 100,000 clones, 85% to 95% seen once. V gene TRBV6-5 combines with J gene TRBJ2-2; D uncertain. The TCR originated in a human donor in good health. The sequenced material came from non-Treg CD4+ T cells sorted from blood. The CDR3 is CASSSPNSGELFF. Written as DNA, the CDR3 is TGTGCCAGCAGTTCTCCTAATAGCGGGGAGCTGTTTTTT.